The 13 T cell receptor beta chains below come from one sample, sequenced in a study of beta chain features in type 1 diabetes. Since all of the isolated RNA was reverse transcribed, expressed TCRB transcripts were what got sequenced. Repertoires were generated with immunoSEQ multiplex PCR, while TCRdb's copy carries only in-frame clones and drops some. This table has fewer than 650,000 clones, roughly 16% appearing once. Specimen: naive CD4+ T cells from blood. These receptors all come from a man aged 18 to 29 in good health.

This clone was detected only a few times. This chain uses TRBV4-3 with TRBJ2-7, with D hard to call. Germline CDR1 and CDR2: LGHNA and YSLEER. The CDR3 covers 16 residues. V dropped 4 bases and J dropped 3 bases, with 19 bases sitting between them. The CDR3 region is CASSPSVGLVFYEQYF. The CDR3 nucleotides are TGCGCCAGCAGCCCTTCGGTCGGGCTAGTCTTCTACGAGCAGTACTTC.

Comment on this clone: The sample contains more than one DNA sequence encoding this CDR3. The J gene is TRBJ2-1, the V gene TRBV18; D gene uncertain. Germline V gene lookup returns CDR1 KGHSH and CDR2 LQKENI. The CDR3 loop spans 15 amino acids. Trimming removed 3 bases from V and 0 bases from J, with 9 bases in between. The CDR3 protein is CASSPGRSSYNEQFF. In DNA, the CDR3 is TGTGCCAGCTCACCCGGGCGTAGCTCCTACAATGAGCAGTTCTTC.

CDR3 region: CASSDPRHIKGNTIYF. The CDR3 nucleotides are TGTGCCAGCAGCGATCCCCGTCACATTAAAGGAAACACCATATATTTT. The chain joins TRBV9 to TRBJ1-3; D is ambiguous. Trimming took 3 bases from V and 4 from J, leaving 17 bases between them. The germline gives CDR1 SGDLS, CDR2 YYNGEE. The CDR3 sequence is 16 residues long.

CDR3 amino acids: CASSPNPGQGYEQYF. CDR3 DNA sequence: TGTGCCAGCTCACCAAATCCGGGACAGGGTTACGAGCAGTACTTC. The J gene is TRBJ2-7, the V gene TRBV18, with 9 nucleotides matching TRBD1. V dropped 2 bases and J dropped 4; count of bases not matched to a gene: 6. Germline CDR1 KGHSH, CDR2 LQKENI. The length of the CDR3 is 15 residues.

This clone was observed a few times. This CDR3 is also generated by other DNA sequences in the sample. The chain joins TRBV28 to TRBJ1-4, with D hard to call. Deletions cut 6 bases from V and 7 bases from J, with 9 bases between. The CDR3 sequence is 12 residues long. The germline gives CDR1 MDHEN, CDR2 SYDVKM. CDR3 sequence (DNA): TGTGCCAGCAGCCCTAGGCGTGAAAAACTGTTTTTT. Translating it yields CASSPRREKLFF.

This clone has a handful of counts. The CDR3 here is CASSQDRSSADTQYF. Written as DNA, the CDR3 is TGTGCCAGCAGCCAAGATCGAAGTAGCGCGGATACGCAGTATTTT. V usage is TRBV4-2 and J usage is TRBJ2-3; D is possibly TRBD2 (5 bases). The ends were cut back, 0 bases at V and 6 bases at J, with 13 bases in the middle. Per germline, CDR1 LGHNA and CDR2 YNFKEQ. This CDR3 region has 15 residues.

V gene TRBV7-2 combines with J gene TRBJ2-5; 8 bases line up with TRBD1. Unmatched junction bases numbered 13, after V lost 6 bases and J lost 4 bases. The CDR3 has 16 residues. Germline V gene data show CDR1 as SGHTA and CDR2 as FQGNSA. DNA for the CDR3: TGTGCCAGCAGGCAATTCGGACAGGGTGGGGGAGAGACCCAGTACTTC. It codes for CASRQFGQGGGETQYF.

This clone turned up a few times. This rearrangement joins TRBV18 to TRBJ2-7; perhaps TRBD2 as D (7 bases). The germline V gene has CDR1 KGHSH and CDR2 LQKENI. The CDR3 runs to 17 residues. V was cut by 2 bases and J by 5 bases, with 22 bases left in between. CDR3 sequence: CASSPFSRGAGVHEQYF. In DNA, the CDR3 is TGTGCCAGCTCACCATTCTCCCGGGGGGCCGGGGTCCACGAGCAGTACTTC.

The table lists this clone with a count of one. The CDR3 sequence is CASSVVGRNTNYGYTF. The CDR3 coding sequence is TGTGCCAGCAGCGTAGTAGGCAGAAATACTAACTATGGCTACACCTTC. The chain joins TRBV9 to TRBJ1-2, with D uncertain. The germline gives CDR1 SGDLS, CDR2 YYNGEE. The CDR3 is 16 residues long. V dropped 0 bases and J dropped 0 bases, with 12 bases sitting between them. Combining the CDR3 with reference TRBV9 and TRBJ1-2 gives the whole variable domain DSGVTQTPKHLITATGQRVTLRCSPRSGDLSVYWYQQSLDQGLQFLIQYYNGEERAKGNILERFSAQQFPDLHSELNLSSLELGDSALYFCASSVVGRNTNYGYTFGSGTRLTVV.

In its sample, this clone was seen a few times. The rearrangement links TRBV14 to TRBJ1-2; D gene ambiguous. CDR3 length equals 12 residues. The germline CDR1 and CDR2 sequences are SGHDN and FVKESK. Between the trimmed V and J ends, which lost 3 bases and 7 bases, there was a span of 9 bases. The DNA of the CDR3 is TGTGCCAGCAGCCACGGCCAATCTGGCTACACCTTC. Residues: CASSHGQSGYTF.

The chain joins TRBV7-2 to TRBJ2-5; D ambiguous. The CDR3 is made up of 14 amino acids. The V end was cut by 4 bases, the J end by 5 bases, with 14 bases between. Germline CDR1 is SGHTA and CDR2 is FQGNSA. As DNA, the CDR3 is TGTGCCAGCAGCTCCCTATATCGTCGGGAGACCCAGTACTTC. Its translation: CASSSLYRRETQYF.

There are a few counts of this clone. The V gene is TRBV6-5, the J gene TRBJ2-7; D is unclear. This CDR3 comprises 13 residues. Germline V lookup: CDR1 MNHEY, CDR2 SVGAGI. V lost 0 bases to trimming and J lost 2 bases, with 5 bases between them. Here the CDR3 reads CASSYSTTYEQYF. As DNA, the CDR3 is TGTGCCAGCAGTTACTCAACAACCTACGAGCAGTACTTC.

This sequence joins TRBV9 and TRBJ2-3; possibly TRBD2 for D (7 bases). Per the germline V gene, CDR1 is SGDLS and CDR2 is YYNGEE. The CDR3 spans 16 residues. Trimming stripped 4 bases from V and 5 bases from J, with 20 bases between. CDR3 in DNA: TGTGCCAGCAGCACTCGGGGTCGGGGGGCTGGAGATACGCAGTATTTT. This codes for CASSTRGRGAGDTQYF.